This T cell receptor (beta chain) was recorded in a study of blood T cell repertoires in COVID-19. The table came from immunoSEQ multiplex PCR; TCRdb's copy has only in-frame clones and leaves some out. The sample consists of about 500,000 clones, about 91% of them appearing once. Sequencing was carried out using peripheral blood. The TCR originated in a man aged 18 to 29 with COVID-19, enrolled during active disease.

Here the CDR3 reads CASSEFLDRVDSPLHF. CDR3 bases: TGTGCCAGCAGTGAATTTCTGGACAGGGTGGATTCACCCCTCCACTTT. The chain recombines TRBV6-1 with TRBJ1-6; 8 nucleotides align to TRBD1. CDR3 length: 16 residues. Per germline, CDR1 MNHNS and CDR2 SASEGT. The trim removed 2 bases at V and 8 bases at J, leaving 8 bases unmatched.